These 27 T cell receptor beta chains were all obtained from the same sample, sequenced in a study of T-cell memory formation after mild COVID-19. MiXCR was run by TCRdb on the 5' RACE reads, yielding one entry per CDR3 protein. The profile shows 250,000 or so distinct CDR3 sequences, 15% to 20% of them singletons. What was sequenced was PBMCs or a T cell subset sorted from them (not recorded which). All receptors come from a young man who had mild COVID-19 (a few samples of this study predate the infection). Cell type and time point are not known.

This clonotype was observed a handful of times. This chain links TRBV6-5 with TRBJ1-1; D is uncertain. The germline V and J ends were trimmed by 0 bases and 3 bases, with 8 bases remaining between them. CDR1 MNHEY and CDR2 SVGAGI come from the germline V gene. This CDR3 contains 14 residues. The CDR3 DNA reads as TGTGCCAGCAGTTACTCCCGAGCTTACACTGAAGCTTTCTTT. Amino acid sequence: CASSYSRAYTEAFF.

This clonotype was picked up many times. The chain carries TRBV4-1 and TRBJ2-3; possible D gene TRBD1, 6 bases. Germline V gives CDR1 MGHRA, CDR2 YSYEKL. The CDR3 has 19 residues. Trimming removed 0 bases from V and 2 bases from J, with 21 bases in between. CDR3 nucleotide sequence: TGCGCCAGCAGCCAAGAAGCCCCCCAGGGACAAGGACCCACAGATACGCAGTATTTT. Its translation: CASSQEAPQGQGPTDTQYF.

This clonotype was counted between two and nine times. The chain is built from TRBV7-2 and TRBJ2-5, with D hard to call. From germline, CDR1 is SGHTA and CDR2 FQGNSA. Deletions cut 2 bases from V and 4 bases from J, with 8 bases between. This CDR3 is built from 13 residues. The CDR3 DNA reads as TGTGCCAGCAGCTTACCCCAGATAGAGACCCAGTACTTC. Translation gives CASSLPQIETQYF.

The gene calls are TRBV18 and TRBJ1-3; D unresolved. Trimming took 5 bases from V and 2 from J, leaving 10 bases between them. This CDR3 spans 14 amino acids. Looked up from germline, CDR1 is KGHSH and CDR2 is LQKENI. CDR3 residues: CASSSGGPGNTIYF. The CDR3 region has the DNA TGTGCCAGCTCATCAGGAGGTCCTGGAAACACCATATATTTT. The variable domain in full, completed from reference TRBV18 and TRBJ1-3, reads NAGVMQNPRHLVRRRGQEARLRCSPMKGHSHVYWYRQLPEEGLKFMVYLQKENIIDESGMPKERFSAEFPKEGPSILRIQQVVRGDSAAYFCASSSGGPGNTIYFGEGSWLTVV.

This clonotype has a handful of counts. The chain carries TRBV6-6 and TRBJ2-5; D assignment may be TRBD1 or TRBD2 (6 bases each). V lost 2 bases and J lost 1, with 14 bases in between. From germline, CDR1 is MNHNY and CDR2 SVGAGI (reference sequence). The CDR3 contains 16 residues. CDR3 coding DNA: TGTGCCAGCAGTTACGATCCGGGGGCGTTCCAAGAGACCCAGTACTTC. Protein sequence: CASSYDPGAFQETQYF.

This clonotype was counted many times. In nucleotides, the CDR3 is TGTGCCAGCAGCGTGGAAGGACGGGATGAGCAGTTCTTC. It encodes CASSVEGRDEQFF. The V call is TRBV9, the J call TRBJ2-1; no reliable D call. Trimming left V 2 bases short and J 8 bases short, with 11 bases between. The CDR3 covers 13 residues. Looked up from germline, CDR1 is SGDLS and CDR2 is YYNGEE.

The chain uses TRBV29-1 and TRBJ1-2; possibly TRBD1 for D (5 bases). The germline gives CDR1 SQVTM, CDR2 ANQGSEA. V was pared by 7 bases and J by 7 bases, with 22 bases between. The CDR3 is 14 residues long. CDR3 residues: CSAQGRLGGAGYTF. In nucleotides, the CDR3 is TGCAGCGCCCAGGGACGGCTCGGCGGGGCTGGCTACACCTTC.

The chain joins TRBV5-1 to TRBJ2-3, with D tentatively TRBD1 (5 bases). The CDR3 spans 14 residues. Between the trimmed V and J ends, which lost 2 bases and 2 bases, there was a span of 9 bases. Germline CDR1 reads SGHRS; CDR2 reads YFSETQ. The CDR3 loop reads CASSFPGPTDTQYF. The CDR3 coding sequence is TGCGCCAGCAGCTTCCCAGGGCCCACAGATACGCAGTATTTT.

V is TRBV29-1 and J is TRBJ1-1; D may be TRBD1 (5 bases). Germline V gene sequence: CDR1 SQVTM, CDR2 ANQGSEA. Trimming took off 6 bases at V and 8 bases at J, with 10 bases between the two ends. The CDR3 covers 10 residues. Here the CDR3 reads CSVGVVEAFF. The CDR3 bases are TGCAGCGTGGGGGTCGTCGAAGCTTTCTTT.

DNA of the CDR3: TGCGCCAGCAGCCACGGCGGGATATCAGAGACCCAGTACTTC. Translation: CASSHGGISETQYF. The rearrangement uses TRBV4-3 and TRBJ2-5; D is perhaps TRBD2 (6 bases). There are 14 residues in the CDR3. Germline V gene data show CDR1 as LGHNA and CDR2 as YSLEER. Trimming cost V 3 bases and J 4 bases, with 12 bases left between them.

This clonotype was seen a few times. The chain links TRBV20-1 to TRBJ2-3; no reliable D call. V was shortened by 6 bases and J by 2 bases, with 18 bases between the two germline ends. The CDR3 extends over 15 amino acids. Germline CDR1 DFQATT, CDR2 SNEGSKA (reference sequence). Written as DNA, the CDR3 is TGCAGTGCGTACGACGCAGTACGACACACAGATACGCAGTATTTT. Encoded protein: CSAYDAVRHTDTQYF.

The chain is built from TRBV5-6 and TRBJ1-5, with a possible D match to TRBD1 (5 bases). V lost 4 bases to trimming and J lost 0 bases, with 11 bases between them. The CDR3 has 15 residues. Germline V gene data show CDR1 as SGHDT and CDR2 as YYEEEE. The DNA of the CDR3 is TGTGCCAGCAGCACAGCAGGGTCTAGCAATCAGCCCCAGCATTTT. Translated: CASSTAGSSNQPQHF.

The chain is built from TRBV5-1 and TRBJ2-7; D remains unclear. There are 13 residues in the CDR3. In germline, CDR1 is SGHRS, CDR2 YFSETQ. V dropped 5 bases and J dropped 1 base, with 10 bases sitting between them. CDR3 bases: TGCGCCAGCAGTGAGCTCCCTTCCTACGAGCAGTACTTC. Translating gives CASSELPSYEQYF.

The chain recombines TRBV20-1 with TRBJ2-3; D perhaps matches TRBD2 (5 bases). Per germline, CDR1 DFQATT and CDR2 SNEGSKA (reference sequence). The CDR3 totals 14 residues. Trimming left V 3 bases short and J 1 base short, with 11 bases between. The CDR3 coding sequence is TGCAGTGCTAGTGTACCGGAGGGCACAGATACGCAGTATTTT. Amino acids: CSASVPEGTDTQYF.

The chain links TRBV4-3 to TRBJ2-7; 7 bases are shared with TRBD2. Per the germline V gene, CDR1 is LGHNA and CDR2 is YSLEER. This CDR3 contains 15 residues. With 3 bases clipped from V and 6 bases from J, the junction kept 11 bases outside the gene matches. The CDR3 DNA is TGCGCCAGCAGCCAGATCTCGGGGGGAATCGGCGAGCAGTACTTC. This codes for CASSQISGGIGEQYF.

The V call is TRBV7-2, the J call TRBJ1-2; TRBD1 matches at 9 bases. The CDR3 is 15 residues long. Germline CDR1 reads SGHTA; CDR2 reads FQGNSA. With 6 bases clipped from V and 2 bases from J, the junction kept 7 bases outside the gene matches. Written as DNA, the CDR3 is TGTGCCAGCAGTGTTACCGGGACAGGGAACTATGGCTACACCTTC. It encodes CASSVTGTGNYGYTF.

This clonotype was observed a handful of times. The CDR3 loop is CASSWDSPDGYEQYV. The CDR3 nucleotides read TGTGCCAGCAGCTGGGATTCGCCAGACGGCTACGAGCAGTACGTC. V is TRBV21-1 and J is TRBJ2-7. TRBV21-1 is listed as a pseudogene. The CDR3 is made up of 15 amino acids.

The rearrangement joins TRBV9 to TRBJ2-3, with D maybe TRBD1 (7 bases). Germline loops: CDR1 SGDLS, CDR2 YYNGEE. The length of the CDR3 is 15 residues. Trimming shortened V by 0 bases and J by 1 base, and 9 bases separated the two germline ends. CDR3: CASSVGGTGTDTQYF. For the CDR3, the DNA is TGTGCCAGCAGCGTAGGCGGGACAGGCACAGATACGCAGTATTTT.

This clonotype was recorded many times. This chain connects TRBV4-1 to TRBJ1-2; D perhaps matches TRBD1 (6 bases). The germline CDR1 and CDR2 sequences are MGHRA and YSYEKL. Between the trimmed V and J ends, which lost 3 bases and 3 bases, there was a span of 14 bases. This CDR3 comprises 15 residues. The chain's CDR3 is CASSHQDSPYYGYTF. The CDR3 DNA is TGCGCCAGCAGCCACCAGGACAGCCCCTACTATGGCTACACCTTC.

This clonotype has a handful of counts. The chain links TRBV11-2 to TRBJ2-5, with a weak D call TRBD1 (6 bases). The CDR3 consists of 16 residues. Germline V gives CDR1 SGHAT, CDR2 FQNNGV. V lost 4 bases and J 2 bases, leaving 17 bases between the germline ends. This CDR3 reads CASSYQAWTAQETQYF. The CDR3 nucleotides are TGTGCCAGCAGCTACCAGGCCTGGACAGCTCAAGAGACCCAGTACTTC. Filled out from reference TRBV11-2 and TRBJ2-5, the complete variable domain reads EAGVAQSPRYKIIEKRQSVAFWCNPISGHATLYWYQQILGQGPKLLIQFQNNGVVDDSQLPKDRFSAERLKGVDSTLKIQPAKLEDSAVYLCASSYQAWTAQETQYFGPGTRLLVL.

The chain couples TRBV7-9 to TRBJ1-1; D gene uncertain. V was shortened by 2 bases and J by 5 bases, with 3 bases between the two germline ends. Germline CDR1 SEHNR, CDR2 FQNEAQ (reference sequence). The CDR3 length is 11 residues. The CDR3 DNA follows: TGTGCCAGCAGCTTAACGACTGAAGCTTTCTTT. Translation: CASSLTTEAFF.

The gene calls are TRBV12-3 or TRBV12-4 and TRBJ1-1, with a tentative D call TRBD1 (5 bases). V was shortened by 5 bases and J by 2 bases, with 12 bases between the two germline ends. The CDR3 has 14 amino acids. CDR3 protein: CASSGAAANTEAFF. CDR3 in DNA: TGTGCCAGCAGTGGGGCGGCGGCTAACACTGAAGCTTTCTTT.

This clonotype was counted between two and nine times. The chain couples TRBV7-2 to TRBJ2-5; TRBD1 matches at 7 bases. CDR1 is SGHTA and CDR2 is FQGNSA in the germline V gene. CDR3 size: 15 residues. V lost 5 bases, J lost 4 bases, and 10 bases stayed unmatched. CDR3 coding DNA: TGTGCCAGCAGCCAGACAGGGTCGGCGGGAGAGACCCAGTACTTC. Translating gives CASSQTGSAGETQYF.

This chain's CDR3 is CASSQLNQGFQPQHF. CDR3 bases: TGTGCCAGCAGCCAATTAAACCAGGGGTTTCAGCCCCAGCATTTT. The chain uses TRBV4-2 and TRBJ1-5; D is perhaps TRBD1 (6 bases). Trimming cost V 2 bases and J 6 bases, with 14 bases left between them. Per the germline V gene, CDR1 is LGHNA and CDR2 is YNFKEQ. The CDR3 loop spans 15 amino acids.

This sequence joins TRBV7-2 and TRBJ2-3; 7 bases are a match to TRBD2. Per the germline V gene, CDR1 is SGHTA and CDR2 is FQGNSA. V was pared by 4 bases and J by 0 bases, with 1 base of the junction left unmatched. The CDR3 loop spans 14 amino acids. In DNA form, the CDR3 reads TGTGCCAGCAGCTGGCGGGGGAGCACAGATACGCAGTATTTT. Amino acid sequence: CASSWRGSTDTQYF.

DNA for the CDR3: TGTGCCAGCAGCGGAAGGACAGCAACCCAAGAGACCCAGTACTTC. Amino acids: CASSGRTATQETQYF. The gene calls are TRBV7-2 and TRBJ2-5; a weak D match, TRBD1 (6 bases). Germline V gene sequence: CDR1 SGHTA, CDR2 FQGNSA. Between the trimmed V and J ends, which lost 5 bases and 1 base, there was a span of 14 bases. This CDR3 has 15 residues.

The CDR3, as DNA: TGTGCCAGCAGCCCGTACACCTTGAACACCGGGGAGCTGTTTTTT. Translating it yields CASSPYTLNTGELFF. This chain joins TRBV7-6 and TRBJ2-2, with D unresolved. Germline V gene sequence: CDR1 SGHVS, CDR2 FNYEAQ. The CDR3 consists of 15 residues. V shed 5 bases and J shed 1 base, with 11 bases lying between them.